Each of the 16 T cell receptor beta chains below was sequenced from the same sample in a study of shared clonotypes between healthy human individuals. This table comes from immunoSEQ multiplex PCR, and its TCRdb copy is limited to in-frame clones, with some not included. The data contain about half a million clones, 70% to 85% of them seen just once; the ten biggest clones take up approximately 12%. Sequencing used PBMCs. The receptor set was obtained from a woman aged 35 to 49 in good health. Some clones in this sample may be carry-over from other donors' samples.

The chain couples TRBV2 to TRBJ2-5, with D uncertain. CDR1 and CDR2 from the germline V gene are SNHLY and FYNNEI. With 2 bases removed from V and 5 bases from J, the gap between germline ends came to 6 bases. The CDR3 spans 12 residues. CDR3 bases: TGTGCCAGCAGTGAAAGGTGGGAGACCCAGTACTTC. Its protein is CASSERWETQYF.

The sample holds a few counts of this clone. The J gene is TRBJ1-1, the V gene TRBV4-2; D is undetermined. CDR3 length: 17 residues. The V and J ends lost 1 base and 11 bases respectively, with 26 bases between them. From germline, CDR1 is LGHNA and CDR2 YNFKEQ. This CDR3 reads CASSQVGEGLGIAGAFF. DNA for the CDR3: TGTGCCAGCAGCCAAGTGGGAGAGGGCTTGGGAATTGCGGGGGCTTTCTTT.

The gene calls are TRBV5-4 and TRBJ1-6; the D gene is possibly TRBD1 (5 bases). Trimming took off 1 base at V and 8 bases at J, with 13 bases between the two ends. Germline values: CDR1 SGHNT, CDR2 YYREEE (reference sequence). The CDR3 is made up of 15 amino acids. CDR3: CASSLSGFGDSPLHF. For the CDR3, the DNA is TGTGCCAGCAGCTTGTCAGGGTTTGGCGATTCACCCCTCCACTTT.

This clone was detected a few times. V gene TRBV18 combines with J gene TRBJ1-3; 10 bases align to TRBD1. The J segment lost 4 bases and the V segment lost 5 bases, leaving 8 bases of the junction unmatched. This CDR3 is 16 amino acids long. Germline CDR1 and CDR2: KGHSH and LQKENI. In DNA form, the CDR3 reads TGTGCCAGCTCAACCGACAGGGGGCTGAAAGGAAACACCATATATTTT. Translating gives CASSTDRGLKGNTIYF.

CDR3 sequence (DNA): TGTGCCAGCAGCCGGACTAGCGGGAGAGGAAGGGAGACCCAGTACTTC. Residues: CASSRTSGRGRETQYF. V is TRBV7-2 and J is TRBJ2-5, with 13 bases aligning to TRBD2. J gave up 5 bases and V 5 bases, and 8 bases lay outside the gene matches. The CDR3 is 16 residues long. CDR1 SGHTA and CDR2 FQGNSA come from the germline V gene. The variable domain in full, with the rest retrieved from reference TRBV7-2 and TRBJ2-5, is GAGVSQSPSNKVTEKGKDVELRCDPISGHTALYWYRQSLGQGLEFLIYFQGNSAPDKSGLPSDRFSAERTGGSVSTLTIQRTQQEDSAVYLCASSRTSGRGRETQYFGPGTRLLVL.

V usage is TRBV11-3 and J usage is TRBJ2-7; TRBD1 aligns across 9 bases. V lost 5 bases to trimming and J lost 5 bases; unmatched junction nucleotides: 4. The CDR3 runs to 13 residues. Germline assignment: CDR1 SGHNT and CDR2 YENEEA. This CDR3 is CASSRDRDDEQYF. The CDR3 nucleotides are TGTGCCAGCAGCCGGGACAGGGACGACGAGCAGTACTTC.

The sample holds one count of this clone. CDR3 sequence: CASSFREQGEGYTF. DNA of the CDR3: TGTGCCAGCAGCTTCCGGGAACAGGGCGAGGGCTACACCTTC. The chain joins TRBV7-2 to TRBJ1-2; D possibly corresponds to TRBD1 (6 bases). The CDR3 sequence is 14 residues long. CDR1 is SGHTA, CDR2 FQGNSA, per germline. Trimming left V 3 bases short and J 8 bases short, with 16 bases between.

The chain carries TRBV5-1 and TRBJ1-2, with D tentatively TRBD1 (5 bases). Trimming took off 4 bases at V and 6 bases at J, with 16 bases between the two ends. CDR3 length: 14 amino acids. CDR1 and CDR2 from the germline V gene are SGHRS and YFSETQ. CDR3 nucleotide sequence: TGCGCCAGCAGCACTTCCCAGGGTGAGGATGGCTACACCTTC. Its protein product is CASSTSQGEDGYTF.

The chain joins TRBV28 to TRBJ2-7; the D gene is possibly TRBD2 (5 bases). V lost 6 bases to trimming and J lost 4 bases, with 13 bases between them. Germline lookup yields CDR1 MDHEN and CDR2 SYDVKM. The CDR3 consists of 13 residues. CDR3 protein: CASRTPGVYEQYF. CDR3 in DNA: TGTGCCAGCAGAACCCCCGGGGTTTACGAGCAGTACTTC.

The rearrangement uses TRBV5-6 and TRBJ1-2; 7 nucleotides match TRBD1. This CDR3 contains 13 residues. Trimming at V came to 0 bases and at J to 8 bases, leaving 4 bases not matched to a gene. The germline CDR1 and CDR2 sequences are SGHDT and YYEEEE. The DNA for the CDR3 is TGTGCCAGCAGCTTGGGACAGGGTGGCGGCTACACCTTC. This gives the protein CASSLGQGGGYTF.

The chain has TRBV7-2 and TRBJ2-7; D could derive from TRBD1 or TRBD2 (5 bases each). The CDR3 spans 15 residues. Germline assignment: CDR1 SGHTA and CDR2 FQGNSA. Trimming shortened V by 5 bases and J by 3 bases, and 17 bases separated the two germline ends. CDR3: CASSPDGGTGYEQYF. The DNA for the CDR3 is TGTGCCAGCAGCCCCGATGGTGGGACCGGCTACGAGCAGTACTTC.

The CDR3 coding sequence is TGTGCCAGCAGCCCCGTGGGAGCTGGGGCCAACGTCCTGACTTTC. It is translated as CASSPVGAGANVLTF. The gene calls are TRBV7-3 and TRBJ2-6; TRBD2 might be the D (5 bases). This CDR3 region has 15 residues. With 5 bases removed from V and 2 bases from J, the gap between germline ends came to 10 bases. In germline, CDR1 is SGHTA, CDR2 FQGTGA.

The V gene is TRBV10-3, the J gene TRBJ2-3; D is uncertain. CDR1 is ENHRY and CDR2 is SYGVKD in the germline V gene. V was trimmed by 3 bases and J by 2 bases, leaving 3 bases between them. There are 12 residues in the CDR3. In nucleotides, the CDR3 is TGTGCCATCAGTGACCCCACAGATACGCAGTATTTT. The encoded protein is CAISDPTDTQYF.

V is TRBV29-1 and J is TRBJ2-1; D not resolved. Trimming left V 5 bases short and J 10 bases short, with 6 bases between. The CDR3 is made up of 9 amino acids. In germline, CDR1 is SQVTM, CDR2 ANQGSEA. The CDR3, as DNA: TGCAGCGTTAGCTACGAGCAGTTCTTC. Translation: CSVSYEQFF.

The chain links TRBV15 to TRBJ2-3; D remains unclear. V was pared by 5 bases and J by 14 bases, with 17 bases between. The germline V gene encodes CDR1 LNHNV and CDR2 YYDKDF (reference sequence). The CDR3 runs to 12 residues. In nucleotides, the CDR3 is TGTGCCACCAGCTCCCTCGGAAAGGGTCGGTATTTT. It codes for CATSSLGKGRYF.

This clone was counted at least ten times. The same CDR3 also results from other DNA sequences found in this sample. This chain joins TRBV5-1 and TRBJ2-5; 7 nucleotides line up with TRBD1. The J call may be incorrect, as the DNA end agrees better with TRBJ2-7. The germline V gene has CDR1 SGHRS and CDR2 YFSETQ. This CDR3 is 19 amino acids long. CDR3 DNA: TGCGCCAGCAGCTTGTCCCGGGACAGACCATCCTTGGCCTCCTACGAGCAGTACTTC. This gives the protein CASSLSRDRPSLASYEQYF.